Following are 20 T cell receptor beta chains from one sample sequenced in a study of T-cell reconstitution after alpha-beta-depleted transplantation in children. General study results and limits: T cells produced anew were the main source of T-cell counts and diversity one year after transplant.

A TCRbeta library incorporating unique molecular identifiers was prepared. MiXCR, run by TCRdb on the PCR reads, gives a single entry per CDR3 protein. The sample lists about 300,000 distinct CDR3 sequences; roughly 7.8% were seen once. What these receptors recognize is not known. Material: peripheral blood, obtained 360 days after TCRalphabeta/CD19-depleted stem cell transplant. These receptors all stem from a female patient aged 2-10 years who had a stem cell transplant for Fanconi anemia, so the T cells may come from the graft donor.

Ten or more counts support this clonotype. The V call is TRBV9, the J call TRBJ1-1, with unresolved D. The CDR3 runs to 14 residues. The V end was cut by 3 bases, the J end by 0 bases, with 9 bases between. CDR1 is SGDLS, CDR2 YYNGEE, per germline. The CDR3 is CASSEGWMNTEAFF. The CDR3 nucleotides read TGTGCCAGCAGCGAGGGCTGGATGAACACTGAAGCTTTCTTT.

The chain joins TRBV7-9 to TRBJ2-3, with no clear D. Germline V lookup: CDR1 SEHNR, CDR2 FQNEAQ (reference sequence). With 8 bases removed from V and 7 bases from J, the gap between germline ends came to 25 bases. This CDR3 comprises 16 residues. The chain's CDR3 is CASFPSAGPDRNTQYF. Here the CDR3 DNA reads TGTGCCAGCTTCCCCTCCGCCGGGCCAGATAGGAATACGCAGTATTTT.

This clonotype was observed a few times. This chain connects TRBV20-1 to TRBJ2-5; D uncertain. The CDR3 extends over 12 amino acids. CDR1 is DFQATT, CDR2 SNEGSKA, per germline (reference sequence). The V end lost 3 bases, the J end lost 1 base, and 6 bases lay between the germline ends. The CDR3: CSARWIQETQYF. The CDR3 nucleotides are TGCAGTGCTAGGTGGATCCAAGAGACCCAGTACTTC.

This chain connects TRBV5-1 to TRBJ2-2, with D perhaps given as TRBD1 or TRBD2 (5 bases each). CDR3 size: 15 residues. CDR1 and CDR2 from the germline V gene are SGHRS and YFSETQ. The germline V and J ends were trimmed by 2 bases and 3 bases, with 11 bases remaining between them. The CDR3 here is CASSFEGKDTGELFF. The CDR3 DNA is TGCGCCAGCAGCTTTGAGGGGAAAGACACCGGGGAGCTGTTTTTT.

This clonotype was detected a few times. DNA for the CDR3: TGTGCCAGCAGGGAGCCCCCGGGGGGGAATGAGCAGTTCTTC. Amino acid sequence: CASREPPGGNEQFF. The J gene is TRBJ2-1, the V gene TRBV6-2 or TRBV6-3; 8 nucleotides match TRBD2. The CDR3 contains 14 residues. Germline trimming cut 6 bases from V and 7 bases from J; bases unmatched to any gene: 8. Germline V lookup: CDR1 MNHEY, CDR2 SVGEGT.

This clonotype was counted many times. The V and J genes are TRBV28 and TRBJ2-7; tentatively, D is TRBD1 (6 bases). V shed 6 bases and J shed 4 bases, with 19 bases lying between them. The CDR3 runs 15 residues. Germline lookup yields CDR1 MDHEN and CDR2 SYDVKM. Here the CDR3 reads CASRPGTRGLYEQYF. CDR3 DNA: TGTGCCAGCAGACCTGGGACACGGGGTTTATACGAGCAGTACTTC.

V and J are TRBV10-3 and TRBJ1-5, with 7 bases lining up with TRBD1. The J segment lost 2 bases and the V segment lost 5 bases, leaving 12 bases of the junction unmatched. Looked up from germline, CDR1 is ENHRY and CDR2 is SYGVKD. The CDR3 extends over 17 amino acids. The CDR3 DNA follows: TGTGCCATCAGTCCAACAGGGGCCCCCGAACGCAATCAGCCCCAGCATTTT. It encodes CAISPTGAPERNQPQHF.

This clonotype was counted at least ten times. The rearrangement joins TRBV7-2 to TRBJ1-2, with D unclear. Germline V CDR1 and CDR2: SGHTA, FQGNSA. Deletions cut 2 bases from V and 4 bases from J, with 5 bases between. The length of the CDR3 is 12 residues. The CDR3, as DNA: TGTGCCAGCAGCTTACTAGGCTATGGCTACACCTTC. It specifies CASSLLGYGYTF.

This clonotype was counted at least ten times. The V gene is TRBV5-1, the J gene TRBJ1-1; D is possibly TRBD1 (6 bases). V lost 4 bases to trimming and J lost 3 bases, with 19 bases between them. This CDR3 spans 16 amino acids. Germline CDR1 reads SGHRS; CDR2 reads YFSETQ. The CDR3 DNA reads as TGCGCCAGCAGCGGGAAAGCCGGGACATGGGACACTGAAGCTTTCTTT. Protein product: CASSGKAGTWDTEAFF.

The rearrangement joins TRBV20-1 to TRBJ2-7; D possibly uses TRBD1 or TRBD2 (5 bases each). The CDR3 spans 17 residues. In germline, CDR1 is DFQATT, CDR2 SNEGSKA (reference sequence). Deletions cut 1 base from V and 0 bases from J, with 19 bases between. The CDR3 bases are TGCAGTGCTAGAGGGTCCCTCCCGGGACGCTACTCCTACGAGCAGTACTTC. Translating it yields CSARGSLPGRYSYEQYF.

This clonotype appeared a few times. The chain has TRBV3-1 and TRBJ2-2, with TRBD2 identical over 9 bases. The CDR3 contains 16 residues. Germline CDR1 reads LGHDT; CDR2 reads YNNKEL (reference sequence). The trim removed 3 bases at V and 5 bases at J, leaving 7 bases unmatched. The CDR3 spells CASSQRGGRKTGELFF. The DNA for the CDR3 is TGTGCCAGCAGCCAGCGGGGGGGCCGAAAGACCGGGGAGCTGTTTTTT.

The table lists this clonotype with a few counts. The chain carries TRBV27 and TRBJ2-5, with 10 bases aligning to TRBD1. The germline V gene encodes CDR1 MNHEY and CDR2 SMNVEV (reference sequence). The CDR3 runs to 16 residues. Unmatched junction bases numbered 10, after V lost 4 bases and J lost 5 bases. CDR3 sequence (DNA): TGTGCCAGCAGTTCGCTAACCGGGACAGGGGCGGAGACCCAGTACTTC. Its translation is CASSSLTGTGAETQYF.

This clonotype was counted many times. The V call is TRBV29-1, the J call TRBJ2-1; tentatively, D is TRBD1 (6 bases). The CDR3 contains 14 residues. Germline V lookup: CDR1 SQVTM, CDR2 ANQGSEA. V dropped 6 bases and J dropped 7 bases, with 19 bases sitting between them. For the CDR3, the DNA is TGCAGCGTGAAGTGGGCGCAAAGGGGGAATGAGCAGTTCTTC. This sequence encodes CSVKWAQRGNEQFF.

The chain employs TRBV4-3 and TRBJ1-2; no definite D call. V was shortened by 0 bases and J by 4 bases, with 9 bases between the two germline ends. CDR1 LGHNA and CDR2 YSLEER come from the germline V gene. The length of the CDR3 is 14 residues. CDR3 nucleotide sequence: TGCGCCAGCAGCCAAGATAGCCTTAGCTATGGCTACACCTTC. As protein: CASSQDSLSYGYTF.

There are many counts of this clonotype. This chain uses TRBV27 with TRBJ2-7; D tentatively fits TRBD1 or TRBD2 (5 bases each). The CDR3 extends over 13 amino acids. From germline, CDR1 is MNHEY and CDR2 SMNVEV (reference sequence). V was trimmed by 0 bases and J by 6 bases, leaving 9 bases between them. DNA for the CDR3: TGTGCCAGCAGTTTATCACGGGGCCGCGAGCAGTACTTC. It encodes CASSLSRGREQYF.

Worth noting for this clonotype: Just one base apart from a much larger clone, this may be a read error. The conserved phenylalanine or tryptophan normally closing the CDR3 is absent here, so this likely arose from a read error. The genes are TRBV12-3 or TRBV12-4 and TRBJ1-2; 7 bases agree with TRBD1. This CDR3 comprises 13 residues. Trimming took 5 bases from V and 7 from J; bases not matched to a gene: 7. CDR3 nucleotide sequence: TGTGCCAGCAGTCCGACAGGGAGAGGTGGCTACACCTGC. It translates to CASSPTGRGGYTC.

This clonotype appeared many times. The chain carries TRBV29-1 and TRBJ1-1; D is undetermined. The CDR3 extends over 14 amino acids. Per the germline V gene, CDR1 is SQVTM and CDR2 is ANQGSEA. The V and J ends lost 8 bases and 1 base respectively, with 17 bases between them. In DNA form, the CDR3 reads TGCAGCTCCCGAATTAGGGTCGGGAACACTGAAGCTTTCTTT. Protein product: CSSRIRVGNTEAFF.

The chain joins TRBV12-3 or TRBV12-4 to TRBJ1-1, with unresolved D. This CDR3 comprises 13 residues. V was clipped by 6 bases and J by 3 bases, with 11 bases between them. The CDR3 nucleotides are TGTGCCAGCAGCTCGGACTCTCACACTGAAGCTTTCTTT. Amino acid sequence: CASSSDSHTEAFF.

A few counts support this clonotype. The rearrangement joins TRBV20-1 to TRBJ1-6; possibly TRBD1 for D (6 bases). CDR1 is DFQATT and CDR2 is SNEGSKA in the germline V gene (reference sequence). Between the trimmed V and J ends, which lost 3 bases and 2 bases, there was a span of 11 bases. This CDR3 is built from 15 residues. CDR3 sequence (DNA): TGCAGTGCTAGCCCCCAGGGGCCCTATAATTCACCCCTCCACTTT. This translates into CSASPQGPYNSPLHF.

This clonotype was seen more than once but under ten times. CDR3 protein: CASSEWRALENSPLHF. The CDR3 DNA reads as TGTGCCAGCAGTGAATGGAGGGCTTTGGAAAATTCACCCCTCCACTTT. The rearrangement joins TRBV25-1 to TRBJ1-6; D unresolved. Per the germline V gene, CDR1 is MGHDK and CDR2 is SYGVNS. V was clipped by 1 base and J by 7 bases, with 14 bases between them. This CDR3 has 16 residues.